This T cell receptor (beta chain) was observed in a study of blood T cell repertoires in COVID-19. This CDR3 has 15 amino acids. Per germline, CDR1 SGHTA and CDR2 FQGNSA. V dropped 0 bases and J dropped 6 bases, with 12 bases sitting between them. Assay used: immunoSEQ multiplex PCR; TCRdb lists only in-frame clones, some missing. The sample holds a few hundred thousand clones, 80% to 95% seen once. Sequenced: peripheral blood. The chain carries TRBV7-2 and TRBJ2-1, with D possibly TRBD1 on 5 matching bases. The source is a woman aged 25-40 years with COVID-19, enrolled during active disease. As DNA, the CDR3 is TGTGCCAGCAGCTTAGCCCGACAGATTAGCAATGAGCAGTTCTTC. It encodes CASSLARQISNEQFF.